The rows below give T cell receptor beta chains drawn from one sample of a study of identical twins. Using its own MiXCR run on the 5' RACE reads, TCRdb lists one record per CDR3 protein. This sample carries 220,000 or so distinct CDR3 sequences, approximately 7% of them seen once, and the ten largest clones take around 3.4%. The data were also submitted as part of a second study, on yellow fever vaccine responses in identical twins.

The sample consisted of memory (CD45RO+) T cells sorted from blood. The receptors here all came from a woman under 30 in good health. Both conserved end residues are part of each CDR3. A D gene is named only where the DNA matches it firmly. The size field is filled for only some rows; it gives once, few, many or a size class.

TRBD2	TRBV20-1	TRBJ2-1	NA	TGCTGTGCTAGACCACCTCTAGCGGGAGCGTACAATGAGCAGTTCTTC	CCARPPLAGAYNEQFF
NA	TRBV11-2	TRBJ1-4	many	TGTGCCAGCAGCCTACAGATCTACCCTGAAAAACTGTTTTTT	CASSLQIYPEKLFF
NA	TRBV24-1	TRBJ2-3	many	TGTGCCACCAGTGATCAAAACAGGGTCGGTGATACGCAGTATTTT	CATSDQNRVGDTQYF
NA	TRBV7-9	TRBJ2-7	NA	TGTGCCAGCAGCTTAGGGACTCTTCTCTCCTACGAGCAGTACTTC	CASSLGTLLSYEQYF
NA	TRBV5-6	TRBJ2-6	NA	TGTGCCAGCAGCTTGGTCGGAGGGGGAAACGGGGCCAACGTCCTGACTTTC	CASSLVGGGNGANVLTF
TRBD2	TRBV2	TRBJ2-1	NA	TGTGCCAGCAGTGATTTTAGCGGGGGTAACAATGAGCAGTTCTTC	CASSDFSGGNNEQFF
NA	TRBV12-3/TRBV12-4	TRBJ1-1	many	TGTGCCAGCAGTTCCGGGCCCGACATAAACACTGAAGCTTTCTTT	CASSSGPDINTEAFF
TRBD1	TRBV6-1	TRBJ2-3	many	TGTGCCAGCTTCGGGACAGGGGGTAACGCAGATACGCAGTATTTT	CASFGTGGNADTQYF
TRBD2	TRBV27	TRBJ2-3	few	TGTGCCAGCAGTGCCTCAGCGGGGCCCCTATTCCGCACAGATACGCAGTATTTT	CASSASAGPLFRTDTQYF
NA	TRBV7-8	TRBJ1-4	few	TGTGCCAGCAGCTTAGCAGGGGTGGATGAAAAACTGTTTTTT	CASSLAGVDEKLFF
TRBD2	TRBV12-3/TRBV12-4	TRBJ2-2	many	TGTGCCAGCAGTAAGACTAGCGGGGGGGCTAACACCGGGGAGCTGTTTTTT	CASSKTSGGANTGELFF
NA	TRBV20-1	TRBJ2-1	few	TGCAGTGCTAAGGGGACTCCCTCGGGCAATGAGCAGTTCTTC	CSAKGTPSGNEQFF
NA	TRBV14	TRBJ1-1	NA	TGTGCCAGCAGCCAAGGTCGTGTGGGGGTGACTGAAGCTTTCTTT	CASSQGRVGVTEAFF
NA	TRBV28	TRBJ1-3	many	TGTGCCAGCAGTACGGGATTGGGGGGCTCTGGAAACACCATATATTTT	CASSTGLGGSGNTIYF
NA	TRBV6-1	TRBJ1-4	few	TGTGCCGGGGCTGATTATAATGAAAAACTGTTTTTT	CAGADYNEKLFF
NA	TRBV12-3/TRBV12-4	TRBJ1-5	many	TGTGCCAGCACCACGGGGGTACAGCCCCAGCATTTT	CASTTGVQPQHF
NA	TRBV28	TRBJ2-1	NA	TGTGCCAGCAGTTTACGGCGGGAGCAGTTCTTC	CASSLRREQFF
TRBD2	TRBV20-1	TRBJ2-4	few	TGCAGTGCTAGACAACCCGGGGGGGCCAAAAACATTCAGTACTTC	CSARQPGGAKNIQYF